Each of the 2 T cell receptor beta chains below was sequenced from the same sample in a study of blood T cell repertoires in COVID-19. Some clones are missing from TCRdb's copy, which holds only in-frame ones; the method was immunoSEQ multiplex PCR. This sample yields over 200,000 clones, of which 75% to 90% are seen a single time; around 3.7% belongs to the top ten. The sample consisted of PBMCs or T cells enriched from blood (not recorded which). All receptors come from a woman in her thirties who had been exposed to COVID-19.

The chain combines TRBV28 with TRBJ2-3; a possible D gene is TRBD1 (5 bases). Germline assignment: CDR1 MDHEN and CDR2 SYDVKM. Trimming took 5 bases from V and 2 from J, leaving 17 bases between them. The CDR3 consists of 16 residues. CDR3 residues: CASSPRQIIFTDTQYF. The CDR3 DNA reads as TGTGCCAGCAGTCCCAGACAGATCATCTTCACAGATACGCAGTATTTT.

This clone was recorded once. This chain links TRBV7-3 with TRBJ2-1, with 12 bases matching TRBD2. The CDR3 consists of 15 residues. V shed 5 bases, J shed 4 bases, and the junction held 3 bases outside the gene matches. Germline CDR1 SGHTA, CDR2 FQGTGA. The CDR3 region has the DNA TGTGCCAGCAGCGCGGGACTAGCGGGTTACAATGAGCAGTTCTTC. This translates into CASSAGLAGYNEQFF.